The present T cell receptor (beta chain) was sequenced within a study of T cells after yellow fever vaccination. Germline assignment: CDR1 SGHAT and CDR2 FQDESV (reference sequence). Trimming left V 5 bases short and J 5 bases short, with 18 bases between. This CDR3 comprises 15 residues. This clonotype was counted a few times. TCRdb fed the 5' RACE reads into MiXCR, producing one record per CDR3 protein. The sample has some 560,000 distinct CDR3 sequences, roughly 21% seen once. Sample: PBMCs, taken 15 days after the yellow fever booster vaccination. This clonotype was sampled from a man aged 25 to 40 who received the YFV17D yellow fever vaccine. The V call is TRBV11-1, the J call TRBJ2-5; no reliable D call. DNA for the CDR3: TGTGCCAGCAGCCTAGGAAGGTATAAGGCGGAGACCCAGTACTTC. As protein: CASSLGRYKAETQYF.